The sequence of this TCR beta chain was determined in a study of blood T cell repertoires in COVID-19 (dated by TCRdb to the early 2020s). Regarding the study in general: Samples from collaborators originated in the United States, Italy and Spain and spanned both the acute and convalescent phases of COVID-19. The prospective study material was composed of cDNA or gDNA derived from T cells, B-cell-depleted T cells, or PBMCs. The dataset comprised deeply sampled blood TCRbeta repertoires from subjects exposed to, actively infected with, or recovered from COVID-19. A freely available public database, intended as a resource for researchers studying the immune response to SARS-CoV-2, is where the repertoires were released. Samples were obtained from the ongoing ImmuneRACE study (first 160 participants) and from over 1,000 subjects provided by 6 global collaborators. The sample metadata nearly always contained a de-identified subject ID, COVID-19 status, age in years and sex. Where available, HLA class I and class II types were taken from metadata supplied by the sample provider and were not determined by assay-based typing.

For this clone: The antigen it binds to is not known. No much larger clone is present one base from it, and per-base qualities are unavailable.

Participants in the prospective study were aged roughly 18 to 89 years, lived in under 30 United States geographic areas, and enrolled through a virtual design. In the prospective study, participants were assigned to cohorts based on the clinical history participants reported in a screening survey and a study questionnaire. For ImmuneRACE Cohort 3, a participant was defined as recovered based on two consecutive negative NP/OP PCR tests, clearance by a healthcare professional, or resolution of symptoms. Each participant in the prospective study had whole blood, serum and a nasopharyngeal or oropharyngeal swab collected by mobile phlebotomists. Over a roughly 2-month period, participants in the prospective study had the option of providing additional blood draws and questionnaires. Prospective study blood samples were shipped either frozen or at room temperature before DNA extraction. TCRbeta CDR3 regions were amplified from genomic DNA using the immunoSEQ Assay, a bias-controlled multiplex PCR. In the paper's pipeline: Nucleated cell counts per sample were estimated from amplification of reference gene primers within the assay. Sequence reads were collapsed and filtered to measure the absolute abundance of every unique TCRbeta CDR3 rearrangement. For each sample, productive Simpson clonality was calculated as the square root of Simpson's diversity index over productive rearrangements. TCRdb's version of the immuneACCESS table is confined to in-frame rearrangements and falls short of the full clone set. An unresolved V gene accounts for under half of the shortfall where checked; the remainder is of unknown origin. V and J calls and clone size are copied from that table; D and trimming were computed from the DNA. This sample holds some 300,000 clones; under 90% were observed only once. Clones ranked in the top ten supply about 1.7% of the sample.

Results the study describes overall, beyond this receptor: Clinical and demographic metadata were provided uncurated, with the amount varying by source and participant.

Source material: PBMCs or T cells enriched from blood (not recorded which). The TCR comes from a woman aged 40-49 years who had recovered from COVID-19.

The nucleotides are TGTCACCGCGGAATCCAGCGGGGGTACTACGAGCAGTACTTC. Its protein product is CHRGIQRGYYEQYF. The chain uses TRBV6-4 and TRBJ2-7, and 8 bases in between align with TRBD2. The CDR3 spans 14 residues, from the cysteine through the phenylalanine. Of the read, only the CDR3 DNA is kept; its 42 bases are in frame from base 1. CDR1 MRHNA and CDR2 SNTAGT are derived from the germline V gene.